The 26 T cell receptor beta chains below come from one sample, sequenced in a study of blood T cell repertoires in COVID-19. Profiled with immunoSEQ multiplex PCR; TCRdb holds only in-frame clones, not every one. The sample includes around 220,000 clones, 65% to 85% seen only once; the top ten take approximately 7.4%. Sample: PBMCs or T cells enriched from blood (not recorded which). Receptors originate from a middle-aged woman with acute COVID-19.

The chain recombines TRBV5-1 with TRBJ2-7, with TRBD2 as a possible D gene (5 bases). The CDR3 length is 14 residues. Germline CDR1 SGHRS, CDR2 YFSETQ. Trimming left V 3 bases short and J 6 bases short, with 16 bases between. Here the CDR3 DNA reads TGCGCCAGCAGCTGGGGTGCCGGGATGTTCGAGCAGTACTTC. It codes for CASSWGAGMFEQYF.

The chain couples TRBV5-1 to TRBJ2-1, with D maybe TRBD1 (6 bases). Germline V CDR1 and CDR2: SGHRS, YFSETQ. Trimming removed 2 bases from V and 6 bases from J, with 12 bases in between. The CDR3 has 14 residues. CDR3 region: CASSLRTAGNEQFF. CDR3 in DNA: TGCGCCAGCAGCTTAAGGACAGCCGGCAATGAGCAGTTCTTC.

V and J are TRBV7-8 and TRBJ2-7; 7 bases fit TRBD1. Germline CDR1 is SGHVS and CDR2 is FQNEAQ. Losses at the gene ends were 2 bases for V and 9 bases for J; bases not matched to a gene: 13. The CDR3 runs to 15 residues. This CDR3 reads CASSLSRTGLRGQYF. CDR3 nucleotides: TGTGCCAGCAGCTTATCCCGGACAGGTTTACGAGGGCAGTACTTC.

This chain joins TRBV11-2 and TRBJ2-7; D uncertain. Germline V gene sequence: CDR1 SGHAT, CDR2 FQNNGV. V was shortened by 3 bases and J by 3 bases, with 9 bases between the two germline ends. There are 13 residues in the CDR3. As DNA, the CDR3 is TGTGCCAGCAGCTTTACCCTACGCTACGAGCAGTACTTC. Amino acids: CASSFTLRYEQYF.

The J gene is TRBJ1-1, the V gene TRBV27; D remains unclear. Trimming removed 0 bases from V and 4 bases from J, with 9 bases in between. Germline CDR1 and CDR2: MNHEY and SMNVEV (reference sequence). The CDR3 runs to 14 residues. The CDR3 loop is CASSLSSSSTEAFF. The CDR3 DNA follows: TGTGCCAGCAGTTTATCAAGTAGTAGCACTGAAGCTTTCTTT.

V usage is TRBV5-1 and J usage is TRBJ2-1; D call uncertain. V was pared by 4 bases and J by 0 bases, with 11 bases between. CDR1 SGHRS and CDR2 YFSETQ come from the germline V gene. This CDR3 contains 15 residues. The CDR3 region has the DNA TGCGCCAGCAGCGCCGAGTATAGCTCCTACAATGAGCAGTTCTTC. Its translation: CASSAEYSSYNEQFF.

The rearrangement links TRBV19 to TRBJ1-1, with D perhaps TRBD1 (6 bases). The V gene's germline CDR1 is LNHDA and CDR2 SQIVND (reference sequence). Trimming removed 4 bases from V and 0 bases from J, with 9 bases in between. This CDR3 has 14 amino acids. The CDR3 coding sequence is TGTGCCAGTAGTACCCGGACAGTGAACACTGAAGCTTTCTTT. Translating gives CASSTRTVNTEAFF.

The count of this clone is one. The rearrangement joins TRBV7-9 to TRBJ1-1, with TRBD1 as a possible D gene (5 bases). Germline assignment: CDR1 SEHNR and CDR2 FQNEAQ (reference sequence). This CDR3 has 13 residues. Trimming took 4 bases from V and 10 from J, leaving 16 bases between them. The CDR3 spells CASSSTGRVLAFF. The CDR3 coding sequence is TGTGCCAGCAGCTCCACAGGCAGGGTCTTAGCTTTCTTT.

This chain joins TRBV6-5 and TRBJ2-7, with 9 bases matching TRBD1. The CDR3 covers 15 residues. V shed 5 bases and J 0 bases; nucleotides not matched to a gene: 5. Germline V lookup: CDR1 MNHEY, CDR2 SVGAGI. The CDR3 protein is CASSRGTGSSYEQYF. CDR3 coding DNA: TGTGCCAGCAGTAGAGGGACAGGGAGCTCCTACGAGCAGTACTTC.

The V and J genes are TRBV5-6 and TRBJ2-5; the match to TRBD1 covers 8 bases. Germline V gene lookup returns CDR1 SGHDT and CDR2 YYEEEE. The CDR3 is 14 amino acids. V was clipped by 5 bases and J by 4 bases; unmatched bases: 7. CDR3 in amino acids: CASSLTGTGETQYF. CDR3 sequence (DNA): TGTGCCAGCAGTTTGACCGGGACAGGAGAGACCCAGTACTTC.

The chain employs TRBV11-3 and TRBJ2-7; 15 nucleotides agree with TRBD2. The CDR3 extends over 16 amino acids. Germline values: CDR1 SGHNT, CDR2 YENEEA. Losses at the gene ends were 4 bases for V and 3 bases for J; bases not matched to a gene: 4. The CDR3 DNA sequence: TGTGCCAGCAGCTCTGGACTAGCGGGAGGGCACTACGAGCAGTACTTC. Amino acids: CASSSGLAGGHYEQYF.

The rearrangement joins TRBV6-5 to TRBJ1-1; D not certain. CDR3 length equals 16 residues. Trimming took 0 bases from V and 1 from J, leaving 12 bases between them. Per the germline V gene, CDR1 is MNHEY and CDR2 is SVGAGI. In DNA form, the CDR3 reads TGTGCCAGCAGTTACTCGGGTAGCCTGCCGAACACTGAAGCTTTCTTT. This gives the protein CASSYSGSLPNTEAFF.

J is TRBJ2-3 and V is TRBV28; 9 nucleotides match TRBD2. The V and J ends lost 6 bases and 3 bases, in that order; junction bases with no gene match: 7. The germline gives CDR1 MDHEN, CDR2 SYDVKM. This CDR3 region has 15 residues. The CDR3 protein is CASSPPGLATDTQYF. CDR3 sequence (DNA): TGTGCCAGCAGCCCACCGGGACTAGCTACAGATACGCAGTATTTT.

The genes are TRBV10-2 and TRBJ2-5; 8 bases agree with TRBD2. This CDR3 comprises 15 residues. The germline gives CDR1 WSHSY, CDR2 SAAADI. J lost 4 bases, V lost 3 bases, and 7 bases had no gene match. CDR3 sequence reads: CASSDIGRVRETQYF. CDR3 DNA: TGCGCCAGCAGTGATATCGGGAGGGTAAGAGAGACCCAGTACTTC.

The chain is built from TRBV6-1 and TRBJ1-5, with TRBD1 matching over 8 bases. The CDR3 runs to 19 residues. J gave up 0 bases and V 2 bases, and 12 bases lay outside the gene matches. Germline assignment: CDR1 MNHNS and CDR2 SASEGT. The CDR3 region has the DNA TGTGCCAGCAGTGAATCCGGACAGGGCCGGACTTATAGCAATCAGCCCCAGCATTTT. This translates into CASSESGQGRTYSNQPQHF.

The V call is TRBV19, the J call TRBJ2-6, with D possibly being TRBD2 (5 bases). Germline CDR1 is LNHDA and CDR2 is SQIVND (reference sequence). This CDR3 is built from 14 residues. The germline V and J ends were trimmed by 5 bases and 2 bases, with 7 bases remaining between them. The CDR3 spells CASSSGAGANVLTF. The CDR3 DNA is TGTGCCAGTAGTTCCGGGGCTGGGGCCAACGTCCTGACTTTC.

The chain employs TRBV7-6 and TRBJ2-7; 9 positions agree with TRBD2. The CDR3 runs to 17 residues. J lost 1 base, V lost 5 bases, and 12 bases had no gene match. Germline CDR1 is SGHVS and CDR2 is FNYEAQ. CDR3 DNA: TGTGCCAGCAGCCCCAAGAGCGGGAGGCTGACATCCTACGAGCAGTACTTC. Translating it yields CASSPKSGRLTSYEQYF.

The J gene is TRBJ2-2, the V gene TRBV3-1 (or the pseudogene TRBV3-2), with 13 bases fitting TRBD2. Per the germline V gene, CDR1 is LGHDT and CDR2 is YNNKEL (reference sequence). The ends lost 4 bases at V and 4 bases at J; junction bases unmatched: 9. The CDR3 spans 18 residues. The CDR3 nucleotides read TGTGCCAGCAGCCGCGGCACTAGCGGGGGGGCATTCACCGGGGAGCTGTTTTTT. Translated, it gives CASSRGTSGGAFTGELFF.

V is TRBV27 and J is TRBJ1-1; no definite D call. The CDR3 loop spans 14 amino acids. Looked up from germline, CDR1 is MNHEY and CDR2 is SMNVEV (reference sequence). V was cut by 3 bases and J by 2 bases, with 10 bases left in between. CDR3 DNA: TGTGCCAGCAGTTTCCGGTCTCCCAACACTGAAGCTTTCTTT. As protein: CASSFRSPNTEAFF.

The CDR3 nucleotides are TGTGCCAGCAGTGGCACAGCCGGGACAGATAATTCACCCCTCCACTTT. It is translated as CASSGTAGTDNSPLHF. The rearrangement uses TRBV25-1 and TRBJ1-6, with 7 bases that match TRBD1. CDR1 MGHDK and CDR2 SYGVNS come from the germline V gene. V trimming: 4 bases; J trimming: 5 bases; junction bases outside the gene matches: 8. The CDR3 sequence is 16 residues long.

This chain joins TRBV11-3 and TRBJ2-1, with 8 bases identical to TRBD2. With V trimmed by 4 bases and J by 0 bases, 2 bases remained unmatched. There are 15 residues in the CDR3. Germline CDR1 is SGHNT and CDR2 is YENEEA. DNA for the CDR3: TGTGCCAGCAGCTCGGGGACTAGCTCCTACAATGAGCAGTTCTTC. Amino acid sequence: CASSSGTSSYNEQFF. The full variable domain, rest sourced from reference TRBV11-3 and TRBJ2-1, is EAGVVQSPRYKIIEKKQPVAFWCNPISGHNTLYWYLQNLGQGPELLIRYENEEAVDDSQLPKDRFSAERLKGVDSTLKIQPAELGDSAVYLCASSSGTSSYNEQFFGPGTRLTVL.

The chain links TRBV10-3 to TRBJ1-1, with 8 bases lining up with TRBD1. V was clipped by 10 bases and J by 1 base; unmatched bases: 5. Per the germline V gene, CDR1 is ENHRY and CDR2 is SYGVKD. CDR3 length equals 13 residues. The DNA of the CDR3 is TGTGCCACCAACACAGGGGGGAACACTGAAGCTTTCTTT. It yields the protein CATNTGGNTEAFF.

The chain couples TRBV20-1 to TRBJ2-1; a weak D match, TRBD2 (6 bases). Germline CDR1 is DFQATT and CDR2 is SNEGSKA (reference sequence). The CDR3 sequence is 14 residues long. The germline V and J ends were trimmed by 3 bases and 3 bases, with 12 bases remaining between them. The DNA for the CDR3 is TGCAGTGCTAGTACTAGCAGAAACTACAATGAGCAGTTCTTC. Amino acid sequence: CSASTSRNYNEQFF.

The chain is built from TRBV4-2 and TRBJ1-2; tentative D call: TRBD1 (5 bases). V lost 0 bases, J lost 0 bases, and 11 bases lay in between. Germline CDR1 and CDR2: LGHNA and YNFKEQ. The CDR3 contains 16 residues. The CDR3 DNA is TGTGCCAGCAGCCAAGAGGGACGGGGGACTAACTATGGCTACACCTTC. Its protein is CASSQEGRGTNYGYTF.

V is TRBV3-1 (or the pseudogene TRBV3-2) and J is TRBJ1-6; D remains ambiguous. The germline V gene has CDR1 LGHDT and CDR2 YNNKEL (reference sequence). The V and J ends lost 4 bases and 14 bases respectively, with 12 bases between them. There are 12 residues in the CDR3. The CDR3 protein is CASSPEGAALHF. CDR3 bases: TGTGCCAGCAGCCCCGAGGGTGCGGCCCTCCACTTT.

The CDR3 region is CAWTPNRFYGTEAFF. In DNA, the CDR3 is TGTGCCTGGACTCCCAACAGGTTTTATGGCACTGAAGCTTTCTTT. The chain recombines TRBV30 with TRBJ1-1; maybe TRBD1 (5 bases). The CDR3 consists of 15 residues. Trimming took 4 bases from V and 4 from J, leaving 19 bases between them. Germline V gene data show CDR1 as GTSNPN and CDR2 as SVGIG (reference sequence).